Listed below are T cell receptor beta chains from one sample, sequenced in a study of OX40 agonist ivuxolimab in advanced cancers. Assay: immunoSEQ multiplex PCR; the TCRdb copy retains only in-frame clones and omits some. Of some 77,000 clones in the sample, less than 95% are singletons; the top ten hold 1.5% to 2%. The sample here was CD4+ or CD8+ T cells sorted from blood, taken in a trial of the OX40 agonist ivuxolimab. These TCRs come from an adult with an advanced solid tumor such as melanoma, head and neck, liver or kidney cancer. Both conserved end residues are part of each CDR3. A D gene is named only where the DNA matches it firmly.

j_gene | v_gene | d_gene | CDR3aa
TRBJ2-3 | TRBV4-2 | TRBD2 | CASSQRTSGDGDTQYF
TRBJ2-5 | TRBV4-1 | TRBD1 | CASSQWTGGGETQYF
TRBJ2-4 | TRBV27 | NA | CASSLSAGVAKNIQYF
TRBJ2-1 | TRBV6-4 | NA | CASRQDFSSYNEQFF
TRBJ2-7 | TRBV7-6 | TRBD2 | CASSREWGLAHEQYF
TRBJ2-2 | TRBV5-4 | NA | CASSFTSGELFF
TRBJ2-5 | TRBV25-1 | TRBD2 | CASSDRTSGREGETQYF
TRBJ1-1 | TRBV2 | NA | CASRAQYTEAFF
TRBJ2-7 | TRBV12-5 | NA | CASGPPGGRQYF
TRBJ1-2 | TRBV28 | NA | CASSLNGFYGYTF
TRBJ2-5 | TRBV29-1 | NA | CSGQQETQYF
TRBJ2-1 | TRBV5-1 | NA | CASSLQGGPYNEQFF
TRBJ2-5 | TRBV5-6 | TRBD2 | CASSPNLAGNGETQYF
TRBJ2-3 | TRBV6-5 | TRBD2 | CASSYSGGGGTDTQYF
TRBJ2-7 | TRBV10-3 | TRBD1 | CATNRDRGPYEQYF
TRBJ2-5 | TRBV10-3 | TRBD1 | CAISLGPGQGAETQYF
TRBJ1-6 | TRBV28 | NA | CAAGANNSPLHF
TRBJ2-1 | TRBV18 | TRBD1 | CASSPDRGLNEQFF
TRBJ1-1 | TRBV7-2 | NA | CASSPEGYYEAFF
TRBJ2-2 | TRBV7-2 | TRBD2 | CASSLQLAGNTGELFF
TRBJ2-5 | TRBV5-5 | NA | CASSSPARDF
TRBJ2-3 | TRBV7-2 | NA | CASSLALTRDGTDTQYF
TRBJ1-5 | TRBV6-5 | NA | CASSVFGRGQPQHF
TRBJ2-7 | TRBV28 | NA | CASSRWDEQYF
TRBJ2-1 | TRBV10-3 | TRBD2 | CAISEPDGRAGDNEQFF
TRBJ1-4 | TRBV28 | TRBD1 | CASSSQGGTNEKLFF
TRBJ1-2 | TRBV7-2 | NA | CASSLEGNYGYTF
TRBJ2-1 | TRBV5-4 | TRBD2 | CASSYRLAVNEQFF
TRBJ2-7 | TRBV13 | NA | CASSLGPVSYEQYF
TRBJ2-3 | TRBV11-3 | NA | CASSFGTDTQYF
TRBJ2-3 | TRBV11-3 | NA | CASSLAAVTDTQYF
TRBJ1-6 | TRBV18 | NA | CASSPGEAYNSPLHF